Below, one TCR beta chain is given with its context. The antigen is not known. The use of genomic DNA as template underpinned the TCR beta VDJ and CDR3 profiling. TCRdb re-called the reads with MiXCR, one entry per CDR3 protein. The repertoire has nearly 60,000 distinct CDR3 sequences, 57% of them found once; the top ten carry 16%. This entry belongs to a study of CD8+CD57+ T cells in acquired aplastic anemia. Turning to the study itself: Quantities of DNA derived from sorted CD4+ and CD8+ cells averaged approximately 3 ug. The study's findings and limits: Overlapping CD8+ CDR3 repertoires of patients and controls contained around 30 shared sequences. Simpson's diversity of CD8+ cells was not significantly different in patients compared with controls.

Flow cytometry had shown expanded CD8+CD57+ cells in the patients chosen for sequencing. This sequence originates from a human donor with aplastic anemia. The source material was sorted CD4+, CD8+, or CD8+CD57+ T cells (not recorded which) from PBMCs.

The CDR3: CATSSDYEQYF. DNA of the CDR3: TGTGCCACCAGCAGCGACTACGAGCAGTACTTC. The V gene is TRBV15, the J gene TRBJ2-5; no clear D. The better agreement between TRBJ2-7 and the DNA end casts doubt on the J call. CDR1 is LNHNV and CDR2 is YYDKDF in the germline V gene (reference sequence). CDR3 size: 11 residues.